Presented here are 31 T cell receptor beta chains from one specimen sequenced in a study of cytomegalovirus exposure and HLA in healthy donors. The PCR used 60 Vbeta and 13 Jbeta primers. TCRdb keeps only in-frame clones here, not all; method: immunoSEQ multiplex PCR. The sample holds about 160,000 clones; roughly 77% are singletons and the top ten take 4.7%. Sample: PBMCs. Receptor source: a man younger than 35 in good health and CMV-seropositive.

The chain links TRBV19 to TRBJ1-1; D call uncertain. This CDR3 contains 14 residues. The V and J ends lost 3 bases and 5 bases respectively, with 13 bases between them. Germline loops: CDR1 LNHDA, CDR2 SQIVND (reference sequence). The CDR3 DNA reads TGTGCCAGTAGTATTCCCGGGGTAGAAACTGAAGCTTTCTTT. Amino acids: CASSIPGVETEAFF.

The chain joins TRBV28 to TRBJ1-6; 7 bases align to TRBD1. Germline CDR1 and CDR2: MDHEN and SYDVKM. The V gene end was trimmed by 7 bases and the J gene end by 6 bases; junction bases not matched to a gene: 6. The CDR3 is 14 residues long. This CDR3 reads CASITGASNSPLHF. In DNA form, the CDR3 reads TGTGCCAGCATCACAGGGGCCTCTAATTCACCCCTCCACTTT.

The rearrangement joins TRBV19 to TRBJ1-1; D is uncertain. The CDR3 runs 15 residues. The germline gives CDR1 LNHDA, CDR2 SQIVND (reference sequence). V lost 6 bases, J lost 6 bases, and 20 bases lay in between. Here the CDR3 reads CASRPGGSGGPEAFF. In DNA form, the CDR3 reads TGTGCCAGTAGGCCGGGTGGGAGTGGTGGACCTGAAGCTTTCTTT.

The chain carries TRBV28 and TRBJ2-2; TRBD1 matches at 7 bases. CDR3 size: 17 residues. The junction had 12 bases not matched to a gene; V was cut back by 6 bases and J by 2 bases. Germline assignment: CDR1 MDHEN and CDR2 SYDVKM. The CDR3 DNA is TGTGCCAGCAGCATCCCTCCGACAGGGCTAAACACCGGGGAGCTGTTTTTT. Translated, it gives CASSIPPTGLNTGELFF.

The chain combines TRBV2 with TRBJ1-6; 7 bases match TRBD1. V shed 7 bases, J shed 5 bases, and the junction held 2 bases outside the gene matches. The CDR3 spans 13 residues. CDR1 and CDR2 from the germline V gene are SNHLY and FYNNEI. The CDR3 spells CASMGTDNSPLHF. In DNA, the CDR3 is TGTGCCAGCATGGGGACAGATAATTCACCCCTCCACTTT.

CDR3 sequence reads: CASSNLRDTYQPQHF. In DNA form, the CDR3 reads TGTGCCAGCAGCAACCTCCGGGACACCTATCAGCCCCAGCATTTT. V and J are TRBV7-8 and TRBJ1-5; D might be TRBD1 (6 bases). This CDR3 has 15 amino acids. Germline CDR1 and CDR2: SGHVS and FQNEAQ. Between the trimmed V and J ends, which lost 5 bases and 5 bases, there was a span of 16 bases.

V is TRBV4-1 and J is TRBJ1-1; D remains unclear. Germline CDR1 MGHRA, CDR2 YSYEKL. Deletions cut 4 bases from V and 3 bases from J, with 12 bases between. This CDR3 comprises 14 residues. In nucleotides, the CDR3 is TGCGCCAGCAGCCCCCAGCGGGATTACACTGAAGCTTTCTTT. Translated: CASSPQRDYTEAFF.

This clone came up once. J is TRBJ2-7 and V is TRBV10-2; tentative D call: TRBD1 (5 bases). V lost 0 bases and J lost 5, with 8 bases in between. The CDR3 covers 13 residues. Looked up from germline, CDR1 is WSHSY and CDR2 is SAAADI. The DNA for the CDR3 is TGCGCCAGCAGTGAGTCCAGGGCCCACGAGCAGTACGTC. Encoded protein: CASSESRAHEQYV.

This chain links TRBV18 with TRBJ1-1, with a weak D call TRBD1 (6 bases). The CDR3 has 15 residues. CDR1 and CDR2 (germline): KGHSH, LQKENI. Trimming cost V 5 bases and J 1 base, with 14 bases left between them. The CDR3 spells CASSARTGQNTEAFF. CDR3 DNA sequence: TGTGCCAGCTCAGCCAGAACAGGGCAGAACACTGAAGCTTTCTTT.

This clone was counted only a few times. V is TRBV5-6 and J is TRBJ2-7; D is perhaps TRBD2 (5 bases). The CDR3 loop spans 12 amino acids. The V gene's germline CDR1 is SGHDT and CDR2 YYEEEE. Trimming left V 2 bases short and J 10 bases short, with 13 bases between. The CDR3: CASSLGREKQYV. The CDR3 DNA sequence: TGTGCCAGCAGCTTAGGTAGGGAGAAACAGTACGTC.

The rearrangement joins TRBV7-4 to TRBJ1-5; TRBD1 might be the D (6 bases). CDR3 length: 15 amino acids. Germline assignment: CDR1 SGHVT and CDR2 SQSDAQ. V was shortened by 1 base and J by 4 bases, with 11 bases between the two germline ends. CDR3: CASSLVTGKNQPQHF. The CDR3 bases are TGTGCCAGCAGCTTAGTGACAGGTAAGAATCAGCCCCAGCATTTT.

The V and J genes are TRBV10-2 and TRBJ2-5; TRBD2 matches at 7 bases. The junction had 9 bases not matched to a gene; V was cut back by 7 bases and J by 7 bases. This CDR3 has 13 residues. Per germline, CDR1 WSHSY and CDR2 SAAADI. This chain's CDR3 is CASTERDPGTQYF. In DNA, the CDR3 is TGCGCCAGCACGGAGCGGGACCCAGGGACCCAGTACTTC.

The chain is built from TRBV27 and TRBJ2-7; D might be TRBD2 (6 bases). The CDR3 totals 13 residues. V lost 10 bases and J lost 2, with 15 bases in between. In germline, CDR1 is MNHEY, CDR2 SMNVEV (reference sequence). CDR3 sequence (DNA): TGTGCCACCGGAGGGGCCGGGCCCTACGAGCAGTACGTC. Translating it yields CATGGAGPYEQYV.

This rearrangement joins TRBV19 to TRBJ2-1; 10 nucleotides align to TRBD2. J gave up 8 bases and V 4 bases, and 11 bases lay outside the gene matches. Germline V gene data show CDR1 as LNHDA and CDR2 as SQIVND (reference sequence). The CDR3 has 16 amino acids. This CDR3 reads CASSTSGTSVGYEQFF. CDR3 sequence (DNA): TGTGCCAGTAGTACCTCCGGGACTAGCGTGGGGTATGAGCAGTTCTTC.

The V and J genes are TRBV11-2 and TRBJ2-5; 12 bases agree with TRBD2. Unmatched junction bases numbered 7, after V lost 7 bases and J lost 4 bases. Per germline, CDR1 SGHAT and CDR2 FQNNGV. The CDR3 covers 15 residues. CDR3 in amino acids: CASIVTSGSLETQYF. CDR3 coding DNA: TGTGCCAGCATCGTGACTAGCGGGAGCTTAGAGACCCAGTACTTC.

The rearrangement uses TRBV6-6 and TRBJ1-1; D is unresolved. There are 15 residues in the CDR3. Per the germline V gene, CDR1 is MNHNY and CDR2 is SVGAGI (reference sequence). The V end was cut by 0 bases, the J end by 1 base, with 9 bases between. Written as DNA, the CDR3 is TGTGCCAGCAGTTACTCGGGAGGAGCGAACACTGAAGCTTTCTTT. This sequence encodes CASSYSGGANTEAFF.

This chain joins TRBV14 and TRBJ2-5, with D hard to call. CDR3 length: 14 amino acids. With 1 base removed from V and 7 bases from J, the gap between germline ends came to 13 bases. The germline V gene encodes CDR1 SGHDN and CDR2 FVKESK. The CDR3 loop is CASSQAQPRGTQYF. The DNA of the CDR3 is TGTGCCAGCAGCCAAGCCCAGCCCCGCGGGACCCAGTACTTC.

The chain combines TRBV27 with TRBJ1-2; 12 bases are a match to TRBD1. J lost 4 bases, V lost 2 bases, and 8 bases had no gene match. The CDR3 is 17 residues long. CDR1 MNHEY and CDR2 SMNVEV come from the germline V gene (reference sequence). The CDR3 region is CASSLVGTGGVGYGYTF. CDR3 nucleotides: TGTGCCAGCAGTTTAGTTGGGACAGGGGGCGTGGGCTATGGCTACACCTTC.

V gene TRBV19 combines with J gene TRBJ1-4; D unresolved. Germline V gene sequence: CDR1 LNHDA, CDR2 SQIVND (reference sequence). V lost 5 bases, J lost 6 bases, and 7 bases lay in between. The CDR3 totals 12 residues. The CDR3 here is CASSPADEKLFF. Here the CDR3 DNA reads TGTGCCAGTAGTCCCGCAGATGAAAAACTGTTTTTT.

V usage is TRBV27 and J usage is TRBJ1-2; 7 nucleotides agree with TRBD1. V was clipped by 5 bases and J by 8 bases; unmatched bases: 14. The CDR3 covers 15 residues. Germline V CDR1 and CDR2: MNHEY, SMNVEV (reference sequence). Here the CDR3 reads CASSPMGQPFWGYTF. In DNA form, the CDR3 reads TGTGCCAGCAGTCCCATGGGACAGCCATTCTGGGGCTACACCTTC.

The rearrangement uses TRBV5-1 and TRBJ1-3; D might be TRBD1 (6 bases). Germline loops: CDR1 SGHRS, CDR2 YFSETQ. Deletions cut 4 bases from V and 0 bases from J, with 14 bases between. CDR3 size: 16 residues. DNA for the CDR3: TGCGCCAGCAGCAGGGGGGGGCATAACTCTGGAAACACCATATATTTT. Translating it yields CASSRGGHNSGNTIYF.

The rearrangement links TRBV2 to TRBJ2-2; D might be TRBD2 (5 bases). Trimming left V 4 bases short and J 4 bases short, with 7 bases between. There are 13 residues in the CDR3. The germline V gene has CDR1 SNHLY and CDR2 FYNNEI. The CDR3 loop is CASSAGITGELFF. In DNA form, the CDR3 reads TGTGCCAGCAGTGCGGGGATCACCGGGGAGCTGTTTTTT.

The rearrangement joins TRBV2 to TRBJ1-1; D is uncertain. V lost 4 bases and J 1 base, leaving 7 bases between the germline ends. Per the germline V gene, CDR1 is SNHLY and CDR2 is FYNNEI. The CDR3 contains 13 residues. The CDR3 DNA reads as TGTGCCAGCAGTGCTTCAGGGAACACTGAAGCTTTCTTT. This codes for CASSASGNTEAFF.

This sequence joins TRBV28 and TRBJ2-3, with TRBD2 identical over 7 bases. This CDR3 has 15 residues. V lost 4 bases to trimming and J lost 2 bases; unmatched junction nucleotides: 6. Germline V CDR1 and CDR2: MDHEN, SYDVKM. The DNA of the CDR3 is TGTGCCAGCAGTTCAAGCGGGGAACCCACAGATACGCAGTATTTT. It specifies CASSSSGEPTDTQYF.

V is TRBV4-2 and J is TRBJ1-1; TRBD1 agrees at 9 bases. CDR3 length: 15 amino acids. Germline assignment: CDR1 LGHNA and CDR2 YNFKEQ. The trim removed 3 bases at V and 1 base at J, leaving 3 bases unmatched. Here the CDR3 reads CASSHPGQGNTEAFF. As DNA, the CDR3 is TGTGCCAGCAGCCATCCGGGACAGGGGAACACTGAAGCTTTCTTT.

The DNA of the CDR3 is TGTGCCAGCACGGGGGACAGGGCCAACACCGGGGAGCTGTTTTTT. The encoded protein is CASTGDRANTGELFF. The genes are TRBV6-1 and TRBJ2-2; TRBD1 aligns across 9 bases. CDR1 and CDR2 from the germline V gene are MNHNS and SASEGT. V lost 7 bases and J lost 2; bases outside the gene matches: 5. This CDR3 has 15 amino acids.

This clone was seen only a few times. This rearrangement joins TRBV25-1 to TRBJ1-6; D remains ambiguous. The length of the CDR3 is 16 residues. CDR1 is MGHDK and CDR2 is SYGVNS in the germline V gene. V was cut by 0 bases and J by 7 bases, with 13 bases left in between. CDR3 bases: TGTGCCAGCAGTGAATACCCGGGAACGATGAATTCACCCCTCCACTTT. This translates into CASSEYPGTMNSPLHF.

This clone has only a few counts. The chain combines TRBV11-3 with TRBJ2-7, with D maybe TRBD1 (5 bases). Deletions cut 7 bases from V and 0 bases from J, with 13 bases between. The CDR3 extends over 14 amino acids. Per the germline V gene, CDR1 is SGHNT and CDR2 is YENEEA. The CDR3, as DNA: TGTGCCAGCAACGGTGGGGCAAGCTCCTACGAGCAGTACGTC. This codes for CASNGGASSYEQYV.

The chain uses TRBV27 and TRBJ1-2, with D perhaps matching TRBD1 (6 bases). The CDR3 sequence is 17 residues long. Germline lookup yields CDR1 MNHEY and CDR2 SMNVEV (reference sequence). Deletions cut 2 bases from V and 4 bases from J, with 20 bases between. CDR3: CASSLDPLAGAVYGYTF. The CDR3 DNA is TGTGCCAGCAGTTTAGATCCCTTAGCGGGGGCGGTCTATGGCTACACCTTC.

The rearrangement joins TRBV7-2 to TRBJ1-2; 7 nucleotides match TRBD1. V shed 1 base and J 6 bases; nucleotides not matched to a gene: 11. CDR1 SGHTA and CDR2 FQGNSA come from the germline V gene. The CDR3 runs 16 residues. The CDR3 nucleotides are TGTGCCAGCAGCTTAGGAGCCGGGACAGAACTGAATGGCTACACCTTC. Translated, it gives CASSLGAGTELNGYTF.

Concerning this clone: At the DNA level, this CDR3 is encoded by other sequences in the same sample as well. CDR3 sequence: CASSWGQGDNYGYTF. DNA of the CDR3: TGCGCCAGCAGCTGGGGACAGGGGGATAACTATGGCTACACCTTC. This chain connects TRBV5-1 to TRBJ1-2, with 11 bases identical to TRBD1. The CDR3 is 15 amino acids. The germline V gene encodes CDR1 SGHRS and CDR2 YFSETQ. Trimming removed 3 bases from V and 1 base from J; junction bases left unmatched: 2. Supplemented by reference TRBV5-1 and TRBJ1-2, the full variable domain reads KAGVTQTPRYLIKTRGQQVTLSCSPISGHRSVSWYQQTPGQGLQFLFEYFSETQRNKGNFPGRFSGRQFSNSRSEMNVSTLELGDSALYLCASSWGQGDNYGYTFGSGTRLTVV.